This is a list of T cell receptor beta chains from one sample in a study of early T cells in non-severe SARS-CoV-2 infection. One entry per CDR3 protein, called by TCRdb with MiXCR from the 5' RACE reads. The sample has around 92,000 distinct CDR3 sequences, approximately 11% seen once. Sequenced material: whole blood. The source is an adult who was a healthcare worker with PCR-confirmed SARS-CoV-2 infection or an uninfected control (not recorded which). Each CDR3 is given with its conserved first and last residue. A D gene is named only where the DNA matches it firmly. Clone size appears in some rows only: once, few, many, or a class for an expanded clone.

D,V,J,size,CDR3,DNA
TRBD1,TRBV6-5,TRBJ2-7,many,CASSQGGIMVHEQYF,TGTGCCAGCAGTCAAGGGGGCATTATGGTCCACGAGCAGTACTTC
.,TRBV7-2,TRBJ2-5,.,CASSSSGVGETQYF,TGTGCCAGCAGCTCATCAGGGGTTGGCGAGACCCAGTACTTC
.,TRBV9,TRBJ1-1,many,CASSVEAGRLTTEAFF,TGTGCCAGCAGCGTAGAGGCAGGGAGGTTAACGACTGAAGCTTTCTTT
TRBD1,TRBV18,TRBJ2-6,many,CASSPDRASGANVLTF,TGTGCCAGCTCTCCAGACAGGGCCTCTGGGGCCAACGTCCTGACTTTC
TRBD1,TRBV28,TRBJ2-5,many,CASSWTGQETQYF,TGTGCCAGCAGTTGGACAGGCCAAGAGACCCAGTACTTC
TRBD1,TRBV15,TRBJ1-2,.,CATSRRWPGTGRHSYTF,TGTGCCACCAGCAGGCGCTGGCCCGGGACAGGGAGGCATAGCTACACCTTC
.,TRBV5-1,TRBJ1-5,.,CASSAAGSGNQPQHF,TGCGCCAGCAGCGCAGCCGGGTCGGGCAATCAGCCCCAGCATTTT
.,TRBV7-2,TRBJ1-1,.,CASRVEPGTEAFF,TGTGCCAGCAGAGTCGAGCCAGGCACTGAAGCTTTCTTT
TRBD1,TRBV28,TRBJ1-1,many,CASRTGGTEAFF,TGTGCCAGCAGGACAGGGGGCACTGAAGCTTTCTTT
TRBD2,TRBV5-1,TRBJ2-3,many,CASSFGTSAGADTQYF,TGCGCCAGCAGCTTCGGGACTAGCGCGGGGGCAGATACGCAGTATTTT
TRBD1,TRBV19,TRBJ1-2,many,CASSDRGTVYGYTF,TGTGCCAGTTCGGACAGGGGAACCGTCTATGGCTACACCTTC
.,TRBV20-1,TRBJ2-5,.,CSATGTFEETQYF,TGCAGTGCTACCGGGACATTCGAAGAGACCCAGTACTTC
TRBD1,TRBV27,TRBJ1-2,few,CASSSPGQGMNGYTF,TGTGCCAGCAGTTCACCGGGACAGGGGATGAATGGCTACACCTTC
.,TRBV6-6,TRBJ2-3,many,CASSSRPRQGGLTSTDTQYF,TGTGCCAGCAGTTCCCGCCCCAGACAGGGAGGTCTCACTAGCACAGATACGCAGTATTTT
TRBD1,TRBV6-6,TRBJ1-1,.,CASSYWQGEGTTEAFF,TGTGCCAGCAGTTACTGGCAGGGGGAAGGGACAACTGAAGCTTTCTTT
.,TRBV4-2,TRBJ2-7,.,CASSQADGRTYEQYF,TGTGCCAGCAGCCAAGCCGACGGGCGGACCTACGAGCAGTACTTC
TRBD1,TRBV4-1,TRBJ2-7,.,CASSGTGFSYEQYF,TGCGCCAGCAGCGGGACAGGCTTCTCCTACGAGCAGTACTTC
.,TRBV29-1,TRBJ1-5,.,CNTGWGAGNQPQHF,TGCAACACCGGTTGGGGGGCGGGCAATCAGCCCCAGCATTTT
.,TRBV6-5,TRBJ1-4,few,CASTQTGYGKLFF,TGTGCCAGCACCCAAACGGGGTACGGAAAACTGTTTTTT
TRBD1,TRBV7-2,TRBJ2-7,.,CASSPDRAVSHEQYF,TGTGCCAGCAGCCCAGACAGGGCCGTCTCCCACGAGCAGTACTTC
TRBD1,TRBV27,TRBJ1-2,few,CASSPDRGSLYGYTF,TGTGCCAGCAGTCCGGACAGGGGGAGCCTCTATGGCTACACCTTC
.,TRBV5-1,TRBJ2-1,many,CASSLGDTYNEQFF,TGCGCCAGCAGCTTGGGGGACACCTACAATGAGCAGTTCTTC
TRBD2,TRBV7-9,TRBJ2-2,.,CASSLVGGRNTGELFF,TGTGCCAGCAGCTTAGTTGGCGGGAGGAACACCGGGGAGCTGTTTTTT
TRBD1,TRBV4-2,TRBJ2-7,.,CASSQDKGTGDKQYF,TGTGCCAGCAGCCAAGATAAGGGGACAGGGGACAAGCAGTACTTC
.,TRBV7-6,TRBJ1-4,.,CVSSLDPGVIKLFF,TGTGTCAGCAGCTTAGACCCCGGCGTAATTAAGCTGTTTTTT
.,TRBV4-1,TRBJ2-1,many,CASSQGAGHPYNEQFF,TGCGCCAGCAGCCAAGGCGCCGGACACCCTTACAATGAGCAGTTCTTC
TRBD1,TRBV3-1,TRBJ2-1,many,CASSQTGTGGYNEQFF,TGTGCCAGCAGCCAAACCGGGACAGGGGGATACAATGAGCAGTTCTTC
TRBD1,TRBV20-1,TRBJ2-7,many,CSAAGVQGLLPEQYF,TGCAGTGCCGCAGGGGTACAGGGGCTACTGCCCGAGCAGTACTTC
.,TRBV11-3,TRBJ2-1,many,CASSLRGPSYNEQFF,TGTGCCAGCAGCTTGCGGGGGCCCTCCTACAATGAGCAGTTCTTC
.,TRBV20-1,TRBJ2-7,many,CSAGKAVTSYEQYF,TGCAGTGCCGGAAAAGCAGTTACCTCCTACGAGCAGTACTTC
TRBD2,TRBV29-1,TRBJ2-1,.,CSVHLLAGDRNEQFF,TGCAGCGTGCACCTACTAGCGGGAGACCGCAATGAGCAGTTCTTC
.,TRBV20-1,TRBJ1-3,few,CSARDPAVSGNTIYF,TGCAGTGCTAGAGATCCCGCGGTCTCTGGAAACACCATATATTTT
.,TRBV24-1,TRBJ1-5,.,CATSDPDSNQPQHF,TGTGCCACCAGTGATCCGGATAGCAATCAGCCCCAGCATTTT
TRBD1,TRBV5-4,TRBJ1-2,many,CASSQRTGGSYGYTF,TGTGCCAGCAGCCAGAGGACAGGGGGTAGCTATGGCTACACCTTC
.,TRBV7-8,TRBJ2-1,.,CASSYHRVSYNEQFF,TGTGCCAGCAGTTACCACAGGGTGTCCTACAATGAGCAGTTCTTC
.,TRBV6-5,TRBJ2-7,.,CASSYGPVAYEQYF,TGTGCCAGCAGTTACGGTCCTGTCGCCTACGAGCAGTACTTC
.,TRBV18,TRBJ1-5,many,CASSPGTGYNQPQHF,TGTGCCAGCTCTCCGGGCACGGGATATAATCAGCCCCAGCATTTT
.,TRBV6-1,TRBJ2-7,.,CASSLWTFTSYEQYF,TGTGCCAGCAGTCTCTGGACGTTTACCTCCTACGAGCAGTACTTC
.,TRBV5-4,TRBJ1-3,.,CASSSFTGTGNTIYF,TGTGCCAGCAGCTCGTTTACAGGGACTGGAAACACCATATATTTT
TRBD2,TRBV4-1,TRBJ2-2,few,CASSSRTSGNTGELFF,TGCGCCAGCAGTTCCCGGACTAGCGGTAACACCGGGGAGCTGTTTTTT
.,TRBV30,TRBJ2-1,few,CAWTRGANEQFF,TGTGCCTGGACCCGTGGGGCAAATGAGCAGTTCTTC
.,TRBV15,TRBJ1-2,.,CATSRDQQVDGCTF,TGTGCCACCAGCAGAGATCAACAAGTTGATGGCTGCACCTTC
.,TRBV29-1,TRBJ1-1,.,CSVEWRNRNTEAFF,TGCAGCGTTGAATGGCGGAACCGTAACACTGAAGCTTTCTTT
TRBD2,TRBV7-8,TRBJ2-2,many,CASPRQLAGVTGELFF,TGTGCCAGCCCCAGGCAACTAGCGGGGGTAACCGGGGAGCTGTTTTTT
TRBD1,TRBV5-1,TRBJ2-5,few,CASSTSGTGEETQYF,TGCGCCAGCAGCACGAGTGGGACAGGGGAAGAGACCCAGTACTTC
.,TRBV20-1,TRBJ2-2,.,CSVRRGSSGELFF,TGCAGCGTTCGGAGGGGGAGTTCCGGGGAGCTGTTTTTT
TRBD1,TRBV27,TRBJ2-6,many,CASRGQGASGANVLTF,TGTGCCAGCAGAGGACAGGGGGCGAGTGGGGCCAACGTCCTGACTTTC
.,TRBV28,TRBJ1-3,.,CASRPLDNSGNTIYF,TGTGCCAGCAGACCTTTAGACAATTCTGGAAACACCATATATTTT